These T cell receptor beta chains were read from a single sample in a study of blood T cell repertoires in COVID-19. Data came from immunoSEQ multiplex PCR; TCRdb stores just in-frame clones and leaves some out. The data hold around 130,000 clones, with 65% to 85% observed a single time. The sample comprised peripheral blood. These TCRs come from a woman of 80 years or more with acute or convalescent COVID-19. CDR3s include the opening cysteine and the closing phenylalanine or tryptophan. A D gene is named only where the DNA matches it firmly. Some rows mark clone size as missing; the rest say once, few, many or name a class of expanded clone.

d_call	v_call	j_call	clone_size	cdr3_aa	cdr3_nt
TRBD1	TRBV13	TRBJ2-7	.	CASSGQGANEQYF	TGTGCCAGCAGCGGACAGGGGGCCAACGAGCAGTACTTC
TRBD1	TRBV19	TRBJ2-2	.	CASSRGRQGFPGELFF	TGTGCCAGTAGTAGGGGCCGACAGGGATTTCCCGGGGAGCTGTTTTTT
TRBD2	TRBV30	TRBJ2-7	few	CAWSVQAGGAEQYF	TGTGCCTGGAGTGTACAGGCGGGGGGGGCCGAGCAGTACTTC
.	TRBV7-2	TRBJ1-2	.	CASSLGGEVGYGYTF	TGTGCCAGCAGCTTAGGGGGGGAGGTTGGCTATGGCTACACCTTC
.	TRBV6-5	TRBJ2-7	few	CASSYSPSSYEQYF	TGTGCCAGCAGTTACTCTCCGAGCTCCTACGAGCAGTACTTC
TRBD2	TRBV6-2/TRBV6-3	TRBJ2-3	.	CASGQGLAGGDTQYF	TGTGCCAGCGGCCAAGGTCTAGCGGGAGGAGATACGCAGTATTTT
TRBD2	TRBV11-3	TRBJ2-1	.	CASSSSIAGEDGNEQFF	TGTGCCAGCAGCTCCTCCATAGCGGGAGAGGACGGGAATGAGCAGTTCTTC
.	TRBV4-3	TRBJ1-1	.	CASSQVAENTEAFF	TGCGCCAGCAGCCAAGTGGCGGAGAACACTGAAGCTTTCTTT
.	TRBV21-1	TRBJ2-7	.	CASSKAFPGQGRGEQYF	TGTGCCAGCAGCAAAGCTTTTCCGGGACAGGGTAGGGGCGAGCAGTACTTC
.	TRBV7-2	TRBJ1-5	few	CASSRAGSHSNQPQHF	TGTGCCAGCAGCCGTGCCGGGAGCCATAGCAATCAGCCCCAGCATTTT
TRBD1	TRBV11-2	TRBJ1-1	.	CASSRGDRRGTEAFF	TGTGCCAGCAGCCGCGGGGACAGGAGGGGCACTGAAGCTTTCTTT
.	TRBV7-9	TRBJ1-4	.	CASSLGWSQDYEKLFF	TGTGCCAGCAGCTTAGGATGGTCACAGGATTATGAAAAACTGTTTTTT
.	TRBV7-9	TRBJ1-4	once	CASSVTHAEGKLFF	TGTGCCAGCAGCGTAACCCACGCCGAGGGAAAACTGTTTTTT
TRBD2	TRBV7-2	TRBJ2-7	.	CASSYPGLAGVF	TGTGCCAGCAGCTACCCGGGACTAGCGGGAGTGTTC
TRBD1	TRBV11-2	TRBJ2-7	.	CASSFWTGADYEQYF	TGTGCCAGCAGCTTTTGGACAGGGGCAGACTACGAGCAGTACTTC
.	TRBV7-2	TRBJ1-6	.	CASSLLLGSSYNSPLHF	TGTGCCAGCAGCTTACTTTTGGGGAGCTCCTATAATTCACCCCTCCACTTT
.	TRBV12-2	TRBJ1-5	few	CASRYRQGRNQPQHF	TGTGCAAGTCGTTATAGACAGGGAAGGAATCAGCCCCAGCATTTT
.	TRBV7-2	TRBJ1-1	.	CASSLGTGPRTEAFF	TGTGCCAGCAGCTTAGGAACAGGGCCGAGGACTGAAGCTTTCTTT
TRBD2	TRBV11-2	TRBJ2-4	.	CASSLRGGAVKNIQYF	TGTGCCAGCAGCTTACGCGGGGGGGCGGTCAAAAACATTCAGTACTTC
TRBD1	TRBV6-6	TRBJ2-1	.	CASSYSPGQGANEQFF	TGTGCCAGCAGTTATTCCCCGGGACAGGGGGCGAATGAGCAGTTCTTC
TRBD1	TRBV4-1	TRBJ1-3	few	CDHRGQSGNTIYF	TGCGACCACAGGGGGCAATCTGGAAACACCATATATTTT
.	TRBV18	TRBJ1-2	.	CASSPPVRGYGYTF	TGTGCCAGCTCACCACCGGTCAGGGGCTATGGCTACACCTTC